The text below deals with one TCR beta chain. Its antigen remains undetermined. No much larger clonotype is one base removed from it; base qualities were not supplied. TCRbeta CDR3 regions were amplified from genomic DNA by means of the immunoSEQ Assay, a bias-controlled multiplex PCR. In the original analysis: The number of nucleated cells in each sample was estimated by amplification of reference gene primers within the assay. Sequence reads were collapsed and filtered to measure the absolute abundance of every unique TCRbeta CDR3 rearrangement. For each sample, productive Simpson clonality was calculated as the square root of Simpson's diversity index over productive rearrangements. Drawn from immuneACCESS, this table holds only the in-frame rearrangements with V and J called that TCRdb kept. Clones are partly lost; checked studies trace under half to an unresolved V gene and leave the rest unexplained. For V, J and clone size, that table is used; D and trimming come from the DNA. For this sample the table gives about 90,000 clones, of which 92% were detected only once. Roughly 6.4% of the sample is held by the ten biggest clonotypes.

This sample was taken from a study of blood T cell repertoires in COVID-19 (dated by TCRdb to the early 2020s). With respect to the entire study: Samples covering the acute and convalescent phases of COVID-19 were provided by collaborators in the United States, Italy and Spain. The prospective study material was composed of cDNA or gDNA derived from T cells, B-cell-depleted T cells, or PBMCs. Subjects who had been exposed to COVID-19, were actively infected with it, or had recovered from it provided the deeply sampled blood TCRbeta repertoires that made up the dataset. The repertoires were made available in a free public database intended to serve as a resource for research on the immune response to SARS-CoV-2. The samples were drawn from two sources: the first 160 participants of the ongoing ImmuneRACE study, and 950 to 1,500 subjects contributed by 6 global collaborators. Sample metadata almost always included a de-identified subject ID, COVID-19 status, age in years and sex. Where available, HLA class I and class II types were taken from metadata supplied by the sample provider and were not determined by assay-based typing.

Results the study describes overall, beyond this receptor: How much clinical and demographic metadata was included differed by source and by participant, and the metadata was provided uncurated.

Collaborating institutions collected whole blood in K2EDTA tubes following their own protocols. For TCRbeta analysis, collaborator samples were shipped as frozen whole blood, as isolated PBMCs, or as DNA extracted from either sample type. The origin of this receptor is a woman in her sixties with active COVID-19. Material: peripheral blood.

The CDR3 in this case is CASKSWTGFYNEQFF. The DNA sequence follows: TGTGCCAGCAAGTCGTGGACAGGGTTCTACAATGAGCAGTTCTTC. The rearranged chain carries TRBV2 and TRBJ2-1; TRBD1 matches 8 bases in the middle. According to the germline V gene, CDR1 reads SNHLY and CDR2 reads FYNNEI. Germline trimming amounts to 7 bases on V and 3 bases on J, with 8 as the count of junction bases outside the gene matches. The cysteine opens and the phenylalanine closes a CDR3 of 15 amino acids. Here the CDR3 DNA is all that survives: 45 bases in frame from base 1.